Listed here is a single TCR beta chain. Researchers prepared the TCRbeta library using unique molecular identifiers, the study reports. From the PCR reads, TCRdb called clonotypes with MiXCR, one entry per CDR3 protein. The sample shows 55,000 to 85,000 distinct CDR3 sequences, roughly a tenth of them seen only once. Germline V gene lookup returns CDR1 LGHDT and CDR2 YNNKEL (reference sequence). The V and J ends lost 1 base and 2 bases respectively, with 18 bases between them. This CDR3 contains 19 residues. The record originates from a study of T-cell reconstitution after alpha-beta-depleted transplantation in children.

The sequence was obtained from a boy aged 10-17 years with acute myeloid leukemia, due to receive a stem cell transplant. The source was PBMCs, collected before TCRalphabeta/CD19-depleted stem cell transplant. This sequence joins TRBV3-1 and TRBJ2-6; D is tentatively TRBD1 or TRBD2 (6 bases each). The CDR3 loop is CASSQVGGGVGTGANVLTF. As DNA, the CDR3 is TGTGCCAGCAGCCAAGTTGGAGGGGGTGTGGGAACTGGGGCCAACGTCCTGACTTTC.